This entry describes one T cell receptor beta chain. What it binds is unknown. The data belong to a study of cytomegalovirus exposure and HLA in healthy donors. General observations from the study: TCR beta chains numbering more than 150 were designated cytomegalovirus-associated. Cytomegalovirus status was reportedly diagnosed by the classifier with high sensitivity and specificity. Judged likely to be a sequencing artifact was a cluster of highly shared sequence variants.

PCR employed 60 Vbeta and 13 Jbeta primers. Under the authors' procedure: Later analysis identified 80 million to 85 million unique TCR beta chains, approximately 11 million shared. TCRdb's copy holds only in-frame clones and misses some; the assay was immunoSEQ multiplex PCR. The V and J calls and clone size were taken over from that table, and D and trimming were inferred from the DNA. In the table there are fewer than 150,000 clones, 75% to 90% of which are singletons. J was trimmed by 10 bases and V by 5 bases; bases with no gene match: 11. The germline V gene encodes CDR1 SGHTA and CDR2 FQGNSA. This CDR3 has 16 amino acids.

The clonotype originates from a female donor in good health and CMV-seropositive. The sequencing input was PBMCs. The V and J genes are TRBV7-2 and TRBJ2-1, with 13 bases fitting TRBD2. The chain's CDR3 is CASSGGLAGTLREQFF. The CDR3 DNA reads TGTGCCAGCAGCGGGGGACTAGCGGGGACCTTGCGGGAGCAGTTCTTC.